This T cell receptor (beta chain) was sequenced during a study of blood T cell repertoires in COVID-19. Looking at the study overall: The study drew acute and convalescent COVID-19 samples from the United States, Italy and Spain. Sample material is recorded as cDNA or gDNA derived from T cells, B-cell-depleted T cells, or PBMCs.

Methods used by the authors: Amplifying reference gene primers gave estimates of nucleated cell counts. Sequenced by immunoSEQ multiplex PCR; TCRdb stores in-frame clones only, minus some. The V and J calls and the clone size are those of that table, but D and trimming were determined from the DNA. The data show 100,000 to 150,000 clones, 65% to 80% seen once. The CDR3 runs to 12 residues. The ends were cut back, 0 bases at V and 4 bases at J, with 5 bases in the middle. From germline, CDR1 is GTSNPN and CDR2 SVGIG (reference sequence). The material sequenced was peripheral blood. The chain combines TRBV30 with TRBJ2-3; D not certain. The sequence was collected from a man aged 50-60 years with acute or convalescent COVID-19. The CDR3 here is CAWSVSADTQYF. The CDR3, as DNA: TGTGCCTGGAGTGTTTCAGCAGATACGCAGTATTTT.